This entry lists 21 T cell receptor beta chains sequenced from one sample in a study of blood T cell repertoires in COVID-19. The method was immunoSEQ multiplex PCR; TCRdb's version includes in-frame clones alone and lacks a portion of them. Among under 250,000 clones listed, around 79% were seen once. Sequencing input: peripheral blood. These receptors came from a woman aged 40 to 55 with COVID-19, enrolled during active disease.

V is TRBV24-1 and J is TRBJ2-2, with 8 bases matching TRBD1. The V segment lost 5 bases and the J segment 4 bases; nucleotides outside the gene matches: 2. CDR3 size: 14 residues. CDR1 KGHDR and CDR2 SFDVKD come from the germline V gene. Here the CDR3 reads CATSVTGGTGELFF. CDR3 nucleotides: TGTGCCACCAGTGTAACAGGGGGCACCGGGGAGCTGTTTTTT.

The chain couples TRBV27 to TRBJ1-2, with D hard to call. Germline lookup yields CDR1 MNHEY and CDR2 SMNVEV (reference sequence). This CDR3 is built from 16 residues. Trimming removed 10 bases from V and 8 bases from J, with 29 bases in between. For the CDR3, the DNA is TGTGCCACTAAAGGGTCCGCGGGCCGACTATGGGAAGGCTACACCTTC. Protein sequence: CATKGSAGRLWEGYTF.

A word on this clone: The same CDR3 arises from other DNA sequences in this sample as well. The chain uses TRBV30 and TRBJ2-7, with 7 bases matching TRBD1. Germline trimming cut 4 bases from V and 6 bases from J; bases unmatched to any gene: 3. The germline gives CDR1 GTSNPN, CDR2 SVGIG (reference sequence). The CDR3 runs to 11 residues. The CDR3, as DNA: TGTGCCTGGACACAGGGGAGCGAGCAGTACTTC. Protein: CAWTQGSEQYF.

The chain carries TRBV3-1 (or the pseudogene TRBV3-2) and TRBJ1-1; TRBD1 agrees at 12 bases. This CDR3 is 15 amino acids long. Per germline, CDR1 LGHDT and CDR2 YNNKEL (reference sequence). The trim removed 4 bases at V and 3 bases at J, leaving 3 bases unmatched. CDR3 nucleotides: TGTGCCAGCAGCCCCCGGGACAGGGGGCACACTGAAGCTTTCTTT. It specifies CASSPRDRGHTEAFF.

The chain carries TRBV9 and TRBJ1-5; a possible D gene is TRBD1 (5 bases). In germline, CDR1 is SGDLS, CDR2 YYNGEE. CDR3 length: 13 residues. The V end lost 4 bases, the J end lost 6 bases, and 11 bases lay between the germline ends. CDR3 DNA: TGTGCCAGCAGCCCGCCCGGGGGTCAGCCCCAGCATTTT. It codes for CASSPPGGQPQHF.

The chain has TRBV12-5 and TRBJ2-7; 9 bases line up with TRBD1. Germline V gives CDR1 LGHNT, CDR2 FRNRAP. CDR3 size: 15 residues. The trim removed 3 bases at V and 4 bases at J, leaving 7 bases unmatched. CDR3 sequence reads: CASGFPGQGWYEQYF. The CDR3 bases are TGTGCTAGTGGTTTTCCGGGACAGGGTTGGTACGAGCAGTACTTC.

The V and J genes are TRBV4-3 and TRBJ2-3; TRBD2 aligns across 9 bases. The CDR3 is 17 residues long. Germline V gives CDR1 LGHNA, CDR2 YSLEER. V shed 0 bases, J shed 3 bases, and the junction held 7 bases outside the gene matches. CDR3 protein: CASSQDLPSGATDTQYF. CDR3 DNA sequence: TGCGCCAGCAGCCAAGATCTCCCTAGCGGGGCGACAGATACGCAGTATTTT.

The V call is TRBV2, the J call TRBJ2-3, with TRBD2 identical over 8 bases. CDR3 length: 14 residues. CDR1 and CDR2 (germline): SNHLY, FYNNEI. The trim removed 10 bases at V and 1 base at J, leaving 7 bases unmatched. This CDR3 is CANQAGAGTDTQYF. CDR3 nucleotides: TGTGCCAACCAAGCGGGAGCGGGCACAGATACGCAGTATTTT.

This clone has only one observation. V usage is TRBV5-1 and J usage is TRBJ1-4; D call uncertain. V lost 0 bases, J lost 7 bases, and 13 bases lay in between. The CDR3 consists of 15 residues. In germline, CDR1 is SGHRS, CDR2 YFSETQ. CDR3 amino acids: CASSLVGGRGEKLFF. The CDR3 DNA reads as TGCGCCAGCAGCTTGGTGGGAGGTCGGGGTGAAAAACTGTTTTTT.

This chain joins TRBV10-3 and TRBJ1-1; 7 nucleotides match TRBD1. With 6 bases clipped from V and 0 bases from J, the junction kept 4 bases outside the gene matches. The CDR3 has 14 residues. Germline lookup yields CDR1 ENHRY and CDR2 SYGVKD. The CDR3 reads CAIRAGTVNTEAFF. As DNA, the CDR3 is TGTGCCATCAGGGCCGGGACAGTGAACACTGAAGCTTTCTTT.

The CDR3 reads CASSFENIQYF. CDR3 nucleotide sequence: TGCGCCAGCAGCTTCGAAAACATTCAGTACTTC. The chain couples TRBV5-1 to TRBJ2-4; D not certain. In germline, CDR1 is SGHRS, CDR2 YFSETQ. The CDR3 is 11 residues long. The germline V and J ends were trimmed by 2 bases and 5 bases, with 2 bases remaining between them.

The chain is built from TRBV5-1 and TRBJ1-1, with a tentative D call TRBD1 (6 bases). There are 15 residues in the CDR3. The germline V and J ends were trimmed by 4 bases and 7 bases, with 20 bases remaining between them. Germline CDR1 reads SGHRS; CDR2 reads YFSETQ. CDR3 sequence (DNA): TGCGCCAGCAGCGGGAAAGTACAGGGTGCGGATGAAGCTTTCTTT. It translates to CASSGKVQGADEAFF.

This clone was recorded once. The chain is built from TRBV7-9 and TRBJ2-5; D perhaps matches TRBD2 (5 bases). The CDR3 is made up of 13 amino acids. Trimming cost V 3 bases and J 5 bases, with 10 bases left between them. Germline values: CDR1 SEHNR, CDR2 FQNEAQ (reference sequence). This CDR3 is CASSLIAWETQYF. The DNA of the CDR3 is TGTGCCAGCAGCTTGATAGCGTGGGAGACCCAGTACTTC.

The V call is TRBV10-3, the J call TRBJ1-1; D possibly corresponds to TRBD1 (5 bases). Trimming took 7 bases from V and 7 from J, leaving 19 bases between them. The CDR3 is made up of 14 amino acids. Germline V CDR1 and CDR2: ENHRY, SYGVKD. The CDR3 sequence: CAINPGRESNEAFF. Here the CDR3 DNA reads TGTGCCATCAATCCAGGGCGGGAGTCGAATGAAGCTTTCTTT.

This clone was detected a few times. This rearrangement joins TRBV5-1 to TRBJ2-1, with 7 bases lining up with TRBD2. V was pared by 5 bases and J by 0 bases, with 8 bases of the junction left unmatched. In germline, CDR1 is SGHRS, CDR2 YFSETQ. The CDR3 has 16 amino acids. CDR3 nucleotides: TGCGCCAGCAGTAGGGAGGGCCGGAGCTCCTACAATGAGCAGTTCTTC. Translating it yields CASSREGRSSYNEQFF.

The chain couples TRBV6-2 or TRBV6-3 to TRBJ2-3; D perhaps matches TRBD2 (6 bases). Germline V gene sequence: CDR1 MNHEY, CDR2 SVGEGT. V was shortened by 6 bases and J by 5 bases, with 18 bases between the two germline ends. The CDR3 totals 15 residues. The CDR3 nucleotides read TGTGCCAGCAGCCCGACTAGGCGGTGGGGAGATACGCAGTATTTT. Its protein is CASSPTRRWGDTQYF.

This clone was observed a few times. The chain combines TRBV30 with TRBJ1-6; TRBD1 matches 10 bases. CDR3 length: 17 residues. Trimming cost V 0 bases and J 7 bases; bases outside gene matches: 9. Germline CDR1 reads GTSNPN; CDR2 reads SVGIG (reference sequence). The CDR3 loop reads CAWSVSRQGAGNSPLHF. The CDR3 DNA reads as TGTGCCTGGAGTGTAAGTCGACAGGGGGCGGGAAATTCACCCCTCCACTTT.

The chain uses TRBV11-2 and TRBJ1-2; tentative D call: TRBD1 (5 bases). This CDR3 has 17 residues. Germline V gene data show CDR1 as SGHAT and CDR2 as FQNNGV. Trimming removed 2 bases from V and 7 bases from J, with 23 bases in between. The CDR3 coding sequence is TGTGCCAGCAGCTTATACGGGGGAAGTACGGCGAGCGGTGGCTACACCTTC. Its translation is CASSLYGGSTASGGYTF.

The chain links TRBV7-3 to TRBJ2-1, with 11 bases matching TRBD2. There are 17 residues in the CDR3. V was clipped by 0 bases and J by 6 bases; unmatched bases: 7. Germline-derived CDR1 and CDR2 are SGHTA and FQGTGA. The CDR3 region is CASSLTSGGDLGNEQFF. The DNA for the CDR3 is TGTGCCAGCAGCTTAACTAGCGGGGGGGACCTGGGCAATGAGCAGTTCTTC. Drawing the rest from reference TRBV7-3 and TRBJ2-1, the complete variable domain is GAGVSQTPSNKVTEKGKYVELRCDPISGHTALYWYRQSLGQGPEFLIYFQGTGAADDSGLPNDRFFAVRPEGSVSTLKIQRTERGDSAVYLCASSLTSGGDLGNEQFFGPGTRLTVL.

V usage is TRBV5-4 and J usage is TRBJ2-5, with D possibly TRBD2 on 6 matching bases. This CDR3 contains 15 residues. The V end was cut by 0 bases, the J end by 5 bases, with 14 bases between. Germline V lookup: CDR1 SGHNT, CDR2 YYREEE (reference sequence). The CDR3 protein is CASSLDRDSKETQYF. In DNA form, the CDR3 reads TGTGCCAGCAGCTTGGACCGGGACTCAAAGGAGACCCAGTACTTC.

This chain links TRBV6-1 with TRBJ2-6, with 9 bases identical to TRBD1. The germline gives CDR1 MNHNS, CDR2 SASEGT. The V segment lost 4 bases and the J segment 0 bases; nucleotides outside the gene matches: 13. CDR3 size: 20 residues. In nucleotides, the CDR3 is TGTGCCAGCAGTGCCCCCTGGGGGGGACAGGGAGTCTCTGGGGCCAACGTCCTGACTTTC. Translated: CASSAPWGGQGVSGANVLTF.